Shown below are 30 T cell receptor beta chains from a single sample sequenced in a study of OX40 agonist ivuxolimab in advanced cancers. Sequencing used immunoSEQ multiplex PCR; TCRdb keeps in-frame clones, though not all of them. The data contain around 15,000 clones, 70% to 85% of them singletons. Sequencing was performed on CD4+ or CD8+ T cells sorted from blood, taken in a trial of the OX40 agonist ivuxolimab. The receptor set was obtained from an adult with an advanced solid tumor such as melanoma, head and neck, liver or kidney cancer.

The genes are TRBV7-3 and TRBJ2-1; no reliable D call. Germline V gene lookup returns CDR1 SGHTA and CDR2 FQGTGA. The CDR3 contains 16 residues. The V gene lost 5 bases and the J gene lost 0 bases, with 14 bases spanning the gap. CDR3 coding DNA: TGTGCCAGCAGCCCCCACGCAGAGAGCTCCTACAATGAGCAGTTCTTC. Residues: CASSPHAESSYNEQFF. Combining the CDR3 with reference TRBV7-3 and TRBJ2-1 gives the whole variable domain GAGVSQTPSNKVTEKGKYVELRCDPISGHTALYWYRQSLGQGPEFLIYFQGTGAADDSGLPNDRFFAVRPEGSVSTLKIQRTERGDSAVYLCASSPHAESSYNEQFFGPGTRLTVL.

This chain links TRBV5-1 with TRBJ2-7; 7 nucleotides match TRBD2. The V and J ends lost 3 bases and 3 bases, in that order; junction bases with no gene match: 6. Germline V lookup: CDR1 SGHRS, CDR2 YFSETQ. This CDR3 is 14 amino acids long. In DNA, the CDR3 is TGCGCCAGCAGCTCCCTAAGCGGGAACTACGAGCAGTACTTC. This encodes CASSSLSGNYEQYF.

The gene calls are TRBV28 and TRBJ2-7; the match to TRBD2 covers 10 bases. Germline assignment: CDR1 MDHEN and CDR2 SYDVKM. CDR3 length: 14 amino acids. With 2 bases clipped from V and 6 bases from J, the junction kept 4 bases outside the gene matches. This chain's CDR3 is CASSLTSGMGEQYF. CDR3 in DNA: TGTGCCAGCAGTTTAACTAGCGGGATGGGCGAGCAGTACTTC.

The CDR3 region is CASSLVGGGVGNEQFF. The CDR3 nucleotides read TGTGCCAGCAGCTTGGTAGGGGGAGGCGTCGGCAATGAGCAGTTCTTC. The J gene is TRBJ2-1, the V gene TRBV5-4; the D gene could be TRBD1 or TRBD2 (6 bases each). The CDR3 length is 16 residues. Deletions cut 0 bases from V and 6 bases from J, with 16 bases between. CDR1 and CDR2 (germline): SGHNT, YYREEE (reference sequence).

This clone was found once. The CDR3 nucleotides are TGTGCCAGCAGCTTAGTTCTGGAATGGGGGTCGTACGAGCAGTACTTC. Its protein product is CASSLVLEWGSYEQYF. The V and J genes are TRBV7-9 and TRBJ2-7; D possibly matches TRBD1 or TRBD2 (5 bases each). CDR1 is SEHNR and CDR2 is FQNEAQ in the germline V gene (reference sequence). CDR3 length: 16 residues. The ends were cut back, 1 base at V and 4 bases at J, with 17 bases in the middle.

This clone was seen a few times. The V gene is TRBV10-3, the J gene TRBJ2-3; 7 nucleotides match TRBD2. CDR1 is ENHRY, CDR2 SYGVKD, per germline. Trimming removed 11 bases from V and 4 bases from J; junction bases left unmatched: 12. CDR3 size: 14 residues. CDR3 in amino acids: CASLAGDFADTQYF. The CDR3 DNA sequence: TGTGCCTCCCTGGCGGGAGATTTTGCAGATACGCAGTATTTT.

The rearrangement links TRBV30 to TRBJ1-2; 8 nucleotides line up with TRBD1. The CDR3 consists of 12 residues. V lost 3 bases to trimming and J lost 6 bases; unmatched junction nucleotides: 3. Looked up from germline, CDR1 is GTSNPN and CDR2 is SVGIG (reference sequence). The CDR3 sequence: CAWRDRVDGYTF. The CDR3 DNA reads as TGTGCCTGGAGGGACAGGGTTGATGGCTACACCTTC.

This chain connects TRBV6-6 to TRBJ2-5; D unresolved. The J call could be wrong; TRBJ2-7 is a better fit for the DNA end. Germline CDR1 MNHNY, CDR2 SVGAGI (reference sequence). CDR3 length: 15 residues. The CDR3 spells CASSYGGPSSYEQYF. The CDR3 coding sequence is TGTGCCAGCAGTTACGGCGGCCCGAGCTCCTACGAGCAGTACTTC.

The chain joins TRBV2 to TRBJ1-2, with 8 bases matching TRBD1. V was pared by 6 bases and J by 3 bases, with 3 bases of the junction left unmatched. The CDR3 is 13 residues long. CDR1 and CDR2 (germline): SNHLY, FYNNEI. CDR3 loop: CASRDRGYYGYTF. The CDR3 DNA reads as TGTGCCAGCAGAGACAGGGGCTACTATGGCTACACCTTC.

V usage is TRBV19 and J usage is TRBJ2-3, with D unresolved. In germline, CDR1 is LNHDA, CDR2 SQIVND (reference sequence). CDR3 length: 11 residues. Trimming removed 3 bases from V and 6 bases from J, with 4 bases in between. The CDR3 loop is CASSMADTQYF. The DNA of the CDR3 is TGTGCCAGTAGTATGGCGGATACGCAGTATTTT.

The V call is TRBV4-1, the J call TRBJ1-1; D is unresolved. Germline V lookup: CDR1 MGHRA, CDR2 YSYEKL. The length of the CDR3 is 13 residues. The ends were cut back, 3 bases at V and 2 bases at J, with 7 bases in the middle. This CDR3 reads CASSQVINTEAFF. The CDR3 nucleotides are TGCGCCAGCAGCCAGGTCATCAACACTGAAGCTTTCTTT.

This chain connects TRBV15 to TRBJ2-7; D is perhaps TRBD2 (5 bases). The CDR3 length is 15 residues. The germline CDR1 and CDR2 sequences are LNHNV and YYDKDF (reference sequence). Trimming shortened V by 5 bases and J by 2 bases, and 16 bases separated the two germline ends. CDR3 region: CATSRELDTAYEQYF. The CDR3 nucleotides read TGTGCCACCAGCCGCGAACTAGACACGGCCTACGAGCAGTACTTC.

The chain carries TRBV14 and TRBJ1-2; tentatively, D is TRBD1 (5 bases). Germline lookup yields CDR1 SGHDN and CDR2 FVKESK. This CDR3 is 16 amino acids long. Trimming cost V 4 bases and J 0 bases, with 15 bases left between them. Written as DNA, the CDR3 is TGTGCCAGCAGCCCGAGCGGGACGGGGACTAACTATGGCTACACCTTC. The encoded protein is CASSPSGTGTNYGYTF.

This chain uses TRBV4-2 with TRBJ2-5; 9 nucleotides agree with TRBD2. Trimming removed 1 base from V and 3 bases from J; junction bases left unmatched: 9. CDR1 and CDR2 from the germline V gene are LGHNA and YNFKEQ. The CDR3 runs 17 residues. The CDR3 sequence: CASSQGTLTSGKETQYF. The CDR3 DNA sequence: TGTGCCAGCAGCCAAGGGACCCTGACTAGCGGAAAAGAGACCCAGTACTTC.

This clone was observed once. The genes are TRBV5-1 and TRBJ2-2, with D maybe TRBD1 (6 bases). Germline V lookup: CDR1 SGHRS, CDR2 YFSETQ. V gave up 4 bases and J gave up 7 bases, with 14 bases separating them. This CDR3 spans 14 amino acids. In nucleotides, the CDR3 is TGCGCCAGCAGCCCCGGGACACCTAACGGGGAGCTGTTTTTT. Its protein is CASSPGTPNGELFF.

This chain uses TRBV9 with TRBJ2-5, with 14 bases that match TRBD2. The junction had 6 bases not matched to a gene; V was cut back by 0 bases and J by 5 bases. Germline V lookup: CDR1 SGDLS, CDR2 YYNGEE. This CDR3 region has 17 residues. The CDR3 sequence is CASSVEFGTSGSETQYF. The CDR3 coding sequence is TGTGCCAGCAGCGTAGAGTTTGGGACTAGCGGGAGCGAGACCCAGTACTTC.

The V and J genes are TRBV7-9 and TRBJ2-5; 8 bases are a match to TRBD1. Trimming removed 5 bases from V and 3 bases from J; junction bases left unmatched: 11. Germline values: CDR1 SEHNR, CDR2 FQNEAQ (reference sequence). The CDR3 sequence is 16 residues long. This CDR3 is CASSPKTGEGEETQYF. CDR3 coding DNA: TGTGCCAGCAGCCCGAAGACAGGGGAAGGTGAAGAGACCCAGTACTTC.

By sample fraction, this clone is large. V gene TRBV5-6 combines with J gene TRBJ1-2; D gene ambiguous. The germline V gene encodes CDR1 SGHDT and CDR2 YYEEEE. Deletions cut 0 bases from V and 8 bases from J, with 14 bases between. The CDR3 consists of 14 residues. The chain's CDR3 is CASSLAMDPGGYTF. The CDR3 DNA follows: TGTGCCAGCAGCTTGGCAATGGACCCCGGGGGCTACACCTTC.

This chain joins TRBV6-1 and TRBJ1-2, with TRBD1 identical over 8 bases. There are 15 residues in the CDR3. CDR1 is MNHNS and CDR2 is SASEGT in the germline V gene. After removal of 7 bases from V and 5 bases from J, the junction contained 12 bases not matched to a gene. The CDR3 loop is CASTGQGVYLYGYTF. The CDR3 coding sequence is TGTGCCAGCACCGGACAGGGTGTTTATCTTTATGGCTACACCTTC.

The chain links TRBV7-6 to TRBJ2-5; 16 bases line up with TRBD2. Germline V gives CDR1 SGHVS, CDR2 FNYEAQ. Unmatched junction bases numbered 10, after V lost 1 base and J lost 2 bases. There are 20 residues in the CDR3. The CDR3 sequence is CASSLGTGTSGREGQETQYF. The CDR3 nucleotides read TGTGCCAGCAGCTTAGGGACCGGGACTAGCGGGAGGGAGGGGCAAGAGACCCAGTACTTC. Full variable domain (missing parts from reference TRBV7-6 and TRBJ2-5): GAGVSQSPRYKVTKRGQDVALRCDPISGHVSLYWYRQALGQGPEFLTYFNYEAQQDKSGLPNDRFSAERPEGSISTLTIQRTEQRDSAMYRCASSLGTGTSGREGQETQYFGPGTRLLVL.

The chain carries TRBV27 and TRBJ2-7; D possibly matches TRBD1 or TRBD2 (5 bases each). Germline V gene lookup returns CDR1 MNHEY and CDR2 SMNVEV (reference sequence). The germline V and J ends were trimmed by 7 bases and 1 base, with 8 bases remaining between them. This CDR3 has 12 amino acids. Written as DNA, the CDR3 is TGTGCCAGCATGGGGGTATCCTACGAGCAGTACTTC. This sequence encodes CASMGVSYEQYF.

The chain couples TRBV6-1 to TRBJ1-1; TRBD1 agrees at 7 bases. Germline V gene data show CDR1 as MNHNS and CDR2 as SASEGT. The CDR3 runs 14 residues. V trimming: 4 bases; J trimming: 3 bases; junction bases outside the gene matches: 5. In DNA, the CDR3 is TGTGCCAGCAGTGCACAGGGGAGGGACACTGAAGCTTTCTTT. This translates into CASSAQGRDTEAFF.

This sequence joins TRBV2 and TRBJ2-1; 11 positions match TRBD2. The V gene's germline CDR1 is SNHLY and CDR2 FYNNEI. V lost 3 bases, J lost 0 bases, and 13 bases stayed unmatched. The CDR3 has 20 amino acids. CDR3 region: CASSDPGLAEGGSSYNEQFF. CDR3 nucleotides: TGTGCCAGCAGTGACCCGGGACTAGCGGAGGGGGGAAGCTCCTACAATGAGCAGTTCTTC.

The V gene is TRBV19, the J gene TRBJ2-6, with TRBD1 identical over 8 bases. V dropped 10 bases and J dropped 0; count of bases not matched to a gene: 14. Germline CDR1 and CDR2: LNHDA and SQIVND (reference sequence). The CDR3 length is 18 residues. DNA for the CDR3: TGTGCCATCAGATTTCGGGGACAGGCCTCCTCTGGGGCCAACGTCCTGACTTTC. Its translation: CAIRFRGQASSGANVLTF. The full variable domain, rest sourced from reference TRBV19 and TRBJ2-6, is DGGITQSPKYLFRKEGQNVTLSCEQNLNHDAMYWYRQDPGQGLRLIYYSQIVNDFQKGDIAEGYSVSREKKESFPLTVTSAQKNPTAFYLCAIRFRGQASSGANVLTFGAGSRLTVL.

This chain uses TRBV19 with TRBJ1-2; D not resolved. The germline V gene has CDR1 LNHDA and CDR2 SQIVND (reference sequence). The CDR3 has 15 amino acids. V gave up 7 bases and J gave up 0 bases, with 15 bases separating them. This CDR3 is CASIREVGSNYGYTF. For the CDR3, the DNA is TGTGCCAGTATCCGCGAAGTGGGTTCTAACTATGGCTACACCTTC.

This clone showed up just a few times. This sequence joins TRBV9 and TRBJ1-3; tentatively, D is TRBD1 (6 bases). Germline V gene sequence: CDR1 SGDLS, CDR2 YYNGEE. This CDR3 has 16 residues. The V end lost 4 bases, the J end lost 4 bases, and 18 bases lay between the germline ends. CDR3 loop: CASSPETGGAGNTIYF. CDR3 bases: TGTGCCAGCAGCCCAGAGACTGGGGGCGCCGGAAACACCATATATTTT.

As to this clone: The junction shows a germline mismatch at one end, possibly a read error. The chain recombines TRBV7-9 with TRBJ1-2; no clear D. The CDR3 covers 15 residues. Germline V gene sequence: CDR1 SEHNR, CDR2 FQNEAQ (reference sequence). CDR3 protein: CASSLDQTDRDGHTF. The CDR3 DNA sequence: TGTGCCAGCAGCTTAGACCAGACGGACCGGGATGGCCACACCTTC.

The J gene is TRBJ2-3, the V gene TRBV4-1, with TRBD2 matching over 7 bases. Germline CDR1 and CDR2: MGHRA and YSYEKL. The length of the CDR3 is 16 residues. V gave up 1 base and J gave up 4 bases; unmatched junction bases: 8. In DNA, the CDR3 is TGCGCCAGCAGCCAAGGGCAGTGGGGGGGGGCAGATACGCAGTATTTT. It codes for CASSQGQWGGADTQYF.

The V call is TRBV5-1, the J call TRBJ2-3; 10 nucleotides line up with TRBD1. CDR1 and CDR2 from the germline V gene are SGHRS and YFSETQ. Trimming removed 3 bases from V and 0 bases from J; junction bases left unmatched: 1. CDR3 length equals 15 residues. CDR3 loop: CASSSTGGSTDTQYF. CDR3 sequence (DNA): TGCGCCAGCAGCTCGACAGGGGGCAGCACAGATACGCAGTATTTT.

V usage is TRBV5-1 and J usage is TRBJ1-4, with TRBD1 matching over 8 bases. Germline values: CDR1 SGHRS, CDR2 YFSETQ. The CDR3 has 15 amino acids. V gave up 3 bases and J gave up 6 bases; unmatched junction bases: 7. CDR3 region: CASSSVDRGYEKLFF. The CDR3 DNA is TGCGCCAGCAGCTCCGTCGACAGGGGATATGAAAAACTGTTTTTT.